The 12 T cell receptor beta chains listed next were all sequenced from one sample in a study of blood T cell repertoires in COVID-19. Libraries were prepared by immunoSEQ multiplex PCR; TCRdb keeps only in-frame clonotypes and omits some of them. This repertoire shows fewer than 300,000 clones, 80% to 90% found once; its top ten account for over 1.2%. The sequenced sample was peripheral blood. The receptors originated from a woman between 40 and 55 years old who had recovered from COVID-19.

This clone has only a few counts. The CDR3 sequence: CASSRDTTGVYEQYF. The CDR3 coding sequence is TGTGCCAGCAGTCGGGACACCACCGGGGTATACGAGCAGTACTTC. The chain is built from TRBV7-2 and TRBJ2-7; D is perhaps TRBD1 (6 bases). The CDR3 totals 15 residues. CDR1 and CDR2 from the germline V gene are SGHTA and FQGNSA. Trimming shortened V by 6 bases and J by 4 bases, and 19 bases separated the two germline ends. Looking up the rest from reference TRBV7-2 and TRBJ2-7 gives the full variable domain: GAGVSQSPSNKVTEKGKDVELRCDPISGHTALYWYRQSLGQGLEFLIYFQGNSAPDKSGLPSDRFSAERTGGSVSTLTIQRTQQEDSAVYLCASSRDTTGVYEQYFGPGTRLTVT.

This clone appeared a few times. The chain links TRBV4-1 to TRBJ1-6; D is possibly TRBD1 (6 bases). The V gene's germline CDR1 is MGHRA and CDR2 YSYEKL. The V end was cut by 4 bases, the J end by 8 bases, with 18 bases between. This CDR3 has 16 amino acids. The CDR3 protein is CASSLWGSGGDSPLHF. The DNA for the CDR3 is TGCGCCAGCAGCCTGTGGGGCTCGGGGGGCGATTCACCCCTCCACTTT.

This clone was seen a few times. The rearrangement uses TRBV7-9 and TRBJ1-5, with D possibly being TRBD1 (5 bases). Trimming stripped 2 bases from V and 3 bases from J, with 8 bases between. The CDR3 length is 14 residues. Germline V gene lookup returns CDR1 SEHNR and CDR2 FQNEAQ (reference sequence). CDR3 in DNA: TGTGCCAGCAGCTTAAAGGACACCAATCAGCCCCAGCATTTT. This translates into CASSLKDTNQPQHF.

The V call is TRBV18, the J call TRBJ1-1; D may be TRBD1 (6 bases). This CDR3 is 14 amino acids long. Trimming left V 3 bases short and J 3 bases short, with 11 bases between. Germline lookup yields CDR1 KGHSH and CDR2 LQKENI. CDR3 sequence: CASSPTGSYTEAFF. CDR3 bases: TGTGCCAGCTCACCTACAGGGAGCTACACTGAAGCTTTCTTT. Drawing the rest from reference TRBV18 and TRBJ1-1, the complete variable domain is NAGVMQNPRHLVRRRGQEARLRCSPMKGHSHVYWYRQLPEEGLKFMVYLQKENIIDESGMPKERFSAEFPKEGPSILRIQQVVRGDSAAYFCASSPTGSYTEAFFGQGTRLTVV.

Written as DNA, the CDR3 is TGTGCCTGGAGGGCCGGGACAGGGTGGCACGAGCAGTACTTC. Its translation: CAWRAGTGWHEQYF. The chain uses TRBV30 and TRBJ2-7; 9 bases are shared with TRBD1. The V segment lost 3 bases and the J segment 5 bases; nucleotides outside the gene matches: 8. Germline V gene data show CDR1 as GTSNPN and CDR2 as SVGIG (reference sequence). This CDR3 has 14 amino acids.

The chain combines TRBV6-5 with TRBJ2-2; D is possibly TRBD1 (5 bases). Germline V gene data show CDR1 as MNHEY and CDR2 as SVGAGI. V lost 8 bases, J lost 5 bases, and 18 bases lay in between. The CDR3 totals 15 residues. The CDR3 loop is CASLPAGLRTGELFF. The CDR3 nucleotides are TGTGCCAGCCTCCCGGCAGGGTTGCGGACCGGGGAGCTGTTTTTT.

V usage is TRBV29-1 and J usage is TRBJ1-2; 10 positions match TRBD1. There are 14 residues in the CDR3. Unmatched junction bases numbered 8, after V lost 7 bases and J lost 3 bases. Germline-derived CDR1 and CDR2 are SQVTM and ANQGSEA. CDR3 DNA: TGCAGCGCCTCAGTCGGGACAGGGGACTATGGCTACACCTTC. Translation gives CSASVGTGDYGYTF.

The table lists this clone with a count of one. V usage is TRBV7-2 and J usage is TRBJ1-2; D unresolved. The CDR3 sequence is 13 residues long. Germline V gene data show CDR1 as SGHTA and CDR2 as FQGNSA. V lost 3 bases to trimming and J lost 5 bases, with 10 bases between them. The CDR3 protein is CASSFYNRYGYTF. CDR3 in DNA: TGTGCCAGCAGCTTTTACAACAGATATGGCTACACCTTC.

The chain employs TRBV11-2 and TRBJ2-7; 11 bases line up with TRBD1. V shed 1 base and J 6 bases; nucleotides not matched to a gene: 11. The V gene's germline CDR1 is SGHAT and CDR2 FQNNGV. The CDR3 sequence is 17 residues long. CDR3 loop: CASSLVLAGTGGGEQYF. DNA of the CDR3: TGTGCCAGCAGCTTAGTTCTAGCGGGGACAGGGGGAGGCGAGCAGTACTTC.

The chain recombines TRBV27 with TRBJ2-1; D is perhaps TRBD2 (7 bases). The CDR3 is 16 amino acids. Deletions cut 5 bases from V and 7 bases from J, with 21 bases between. Germline-derived CDR1 and CDR2 are MNHEY and SMNVEV (reference sequence). The CDR3 nucleotides are TGTGCCAGCAGTCCACGAGAGAGGGGGGGCCCAAATGAGCAGTTCTTC. This codes for CASSPRERGGPNEQFF.

The V call is TRBV19, the J call TRBJ1-1; D is perhaps TRBD1 (5 bases). Trimming removed 5 bases at V and 0 bases at J, with 16 bases between. Germline loops: CDR1 LNHDA, CDR2 SQIVND (reference sequence). The CDR3 has 16 residues. The CDR3 here is CASSRPRRGLNTEAFF. The CDR3 bases are TGTGCCAGTAGTCGCCCCCGGCGGGGGTTGAACACTGAAGCTTTCTTT.

The rearrangement joins TRBV11-2 to TRBJ1-6, with 8 bases that match TRBD1. This CDR3 comprises 15 residues. Germline CDR1 and CDR2: SGHAT and FQNNGV. The V segment lost 2 bases and the J segment 9 bases; nucleotides outside the gene matches: 6. CDR3 nucleotides: TGTGCCAGCAGCTTATCGAGGACAGGGACTTCACCCCTCCACTTT. It encodes CASSLSRTGTSPLHF.